The 5 T cell receptor beta chains reported below all come from one sample, sequenced in a study of T cell clonality in common variable immunodeficiency. Data came from immunoSEQ multiplex PCR; TCRdb stores just in-frame clones and leaves some out. This sample has around 45,000 clones, each found more than once. The sequenced sample consisted of peripheral blood mononuclear cells. These receptor sequences come from a person aged 18 to 70 in good health.

This clone was seen ten or more times. The read finishes 3 residues shy of the CDR3 end, and the germline J gene is used to complete it. V and J are TRBV4-2 and TRBJ2-5; TRBD2 matches at 10 bases. CDR1 and CDR2 (germline): LGHNA, YNFKEQ. This CDR3 is 16 amino acids long. V gave up 0 bases and J gave up 2 bases; unmatched junction bases: 3. This CDR3 reads CASSQEPSGGQETQYF. The part of the CDR3 DNA that was read is TGTGCCAGCAGCCAAGAGCCTAGCGGGGGACAAGAGACC.

As for this clone: Read data end 3 residues before the CDR3 end; the end is taken from the germline J gene. This chain connects TRBV11-2 to TRBJ2-5; 7 positions match TRBD1. This CDR3 contains 15 residues. CDR1 SGHAT and CDR2 FQNNGV come from the germline V gene. The junction had 6 bases not matched to a gene; V was cut back by 4 bases and J by 1 base. This CDR3 reads CASSSDRVTQETQYF. The DNA read from the CDR3 is TGTGCCAGCAGCTCCGACAGGGTAACCCAAGAGACC.

Ten or more counts support this clone. The CDR3 end is not reached by the read, which stops 3 residues before it; the germline J gene fills it in. V gene TRBV19 combines with J gene TRBJ2-6; TRBD1 matches 11 bases. The CDR3 sequence is 13 residues long. Germline values: CDR1 LNHDA, CDR2 SQIVND (reference sequence). The CDR3 bases that were read are TGTGCCAGTAGGGGGACAGGGGGAGAAGTC. It encodes CASRGTGGEV. From start to end, the CDR3 is CASRGTGGEVLTF. Complete variable domain (other parts from reference TRBV19 and TRBJ2-6): DGGITQSPKYLFRKEGQNVTLSCEQNLNHDAMYWYRQDPGQGLRLIYYSQIVNDFQKGDIAEGYSVSREKKESFPLTVTSAQKNPTAFYLCASRGTGGEVLTFGAGSRLTVL.

This clone was seen at least ten times. The read comes to an end 3 residues before the CDR3 does, leaving the germline J gene to fill in the end. The J gene is TRBJ2-3, the V gene TRBV4-1; D is perhaps TRBD2 (6 bases). Per germline, CDR1 MGHRA and CDR2 YSYEKL. The length of the CDR3 is 13 residues. Between the trimmed V and J ends, which lost 8 bases and 5 bases, there was a span of 14 bases. The sequenced CDR3 bases are TGCGCCAGCGCCGGGACTGGTCAAGATACG. Protein: CASAGTGQDT. The entire CDR3 protein is CASAGTGQDTQYF.

Comments on this clone: The CDR3 extends 3 residues past the end of the read, so its final part is completed from the germline J gene. The chain is built from TRBV11-3 and TRBJ2-1; TRBD2 aligns across 9 bases. The CDR3 is made up of 13 amino acids. V was pared by 5 bases and J by 9 bases, with 5 bases of the junction left unmatched. In germline, CDR1 is SGHNT, CDR2 YENEEA. The CDR3 here is CASSRQTSGEQFF. Partial CDR3 DNA: TGTGCCAGCAGCCGACAGACTAGCGGTGAG.